Below are 29 T cell receptor beta chains sequenced from a single sample in a study of control samples from healthy donors and cancer patients. The data were produced by immunoSEQ multiplex PCR, yet TCRdb's version contains in-frame clones alone and is incomplete. In the table there are more than 95,000 clones, 87% of which are singletons. The material sequenced was blood. The receptors come from a man aged 55 to 70 in good health.

The chain is built from TRBV28 and TRBJ1-2; D may be TRBD1 (5 bases). The V end lost 3 bases, the J end lost 2 bases, and 13 bases lay between the germline ends. There are 15 residues in the CDR3. Germline CDR1 reads MDHEN; CDR2 reads SYDVKM. This CDR3 reads CASSFWFRANYGYTF. CDR3 DNA sequence: TGTGCCAGCAGTTTTTGGTTCAGGGCCAACTATGGCTACACCTTC.

The J gene is TRBJ2-2, the V gene TRBV7-9; D call uncertain. The CDR3 spans 12 residues. Germline V gene lookup returns CDR1 SEHNR and CDR2 FQNEAQ (reference sequence). The ends were cut back, 5 bases at V and 8 bases at J, with 9 bases in the middle. CDR3 loop: CASSLDLGELFF. CDR3 DNA: TGTGCCAGCAGCCTTGATCTGGGGGAGCTGTTTTTT. Complete variable domain (other parts from reference TRBV7-9 and TRBJ2-2): DTGVSQNPRHKITKRGQNVTFRCDPISEHNRLYWYRQTLGQGPEFLTYFQNEAQLEKSRLLSDRFSAERPKGSFSTLEIQRTEQGDSAMYLCASSLDLGELFFGEGSRLTVL.

The table lists this clone with a count of one. The chain links TRBV18 to TRBJ1-2; D is possibly TRBD1 (5 bases). Trimming left V 4 bases short and J 8 bases short, with 17 bases between. The CDR3 is 14 amino acids. CDR1 is KGHSH, CDR2 LQKENI, per germline. CDR3 DNA: TGTGCCAGCTCACGTAATAGACCGAGGGACGGCTACACCTTC. It specifies CASSRNRPRDGYTF.

This chain connects TRBV5-1 to TRBJ2-7; 7 bases are a match to TRBD1. Trimming removed 4 bases from V and 3 bases from J; junction bases left unmatched: 10. This CDR3 comprises 15 residues. The germline gives CDR1 SGHRS, CDR2 YFSETQ. The CDR3 DNA is TGCGCCAGCAGCACCACAGGGGAACCGTTCTACGAGCAGTACTTC. Residues: CASSTTGEPFYEQYF.

This sequence joins TRBV2 and TRBJ1-1; D possibly corresponds to TRBD1 (6 bases). V was trimmed by 2 bases and J by 4 bases, leaving 11 bases between them. CDR3 size: 14 residues. Germline V CDR1 and CDR2: SNHLY, FYNNEI. The CDR3 protein is CASSEWDTGTEAFF. The CDR3 region has the DNA TGTGCCAGCAGTGAATGGGACACGGGCACTGAAGCTTTCTTT.

This sequence joins TRBV10-3 and TRBJ1-6, with D maybe TRBD1 (6 bases). The germline CDR1 and CDR2 sequences are ENHRY and SYGVKD. V was pared by 4 bases and J by 7 bases, with 14 bases between. The CDR3 covers 15 residues. The CDR3 loop is CAISGPGAWNSPLHF. As DNA, the CDR3 is TGTGCCATCAGTGGCCCAGGGGCTTGGAATTCACCCCTCCACTTT.

The gene calls are TRBV24-1 and TRBJ1-5, with D perhaps TRBD1 (6 bases). The V end was cut by 10 bases, the J end by 2 bases, with 11 bases between. CDR3 size: 13 residues. CDR1 and CDR2 from the germline V gene are KGHDR and SFDVKD. The CDR3 loop is CATSPGGNQPQHF. As DNA, the CDR3 is TGTGCCACAAGTCCAGGGGGCAATCAGCCCCAGCATTTT.

This clone was observed a single time. The J gene is TRBJ1-3, the V gene TRBV30; D is ambiguous. Trimming took 0 bases from V and 3 from J, leaving 9 bases between them. Germline CDR1 and CDR2: GTSNPN and SVGIG (reference sequence). This CDR3 has 14 residues. CDR3 coding DNA: TGTGCCTGGAGTGTATCTGGTCTTGGAAACACCATATATTTT. It yields the protein CAWSVSGLGNTIYF.

This chain uses TRBV13 with TRBJ1-3; D remains unclear. The CDR3 loop spans 15 amino acids. V was trimmed by 5 bases and J by 4 bases, leaving 15 bases between them. The germline V gene has CDR1 PRHDT and CDR2 FYEKMQ (reference sequence). In DNA, the CDR3 is TGTGCCAGCAGCGGTACGCCCCTCTCGGGAAACACCATATATTTT. This codes for CASSGTPLSGNTIYF.

In its sample, this clone was seen once. V gene TRBV7-8 combines with J gene TRBJ2-2; D is ambiguous. The germline V gene has CDR1 SGHVS and CDR2 FQNEAQ. Deletions cut 5 bases from V and 2 bases from J, with 12 bases between. This CDR3 is built from 15 residues. CDR3 sequence: CASSAREVNTGELFF. CDR3 nucleotide sequence: TGTGCCAGCAGCGCGCGCGAAGTTAACACCGGGGAGCTGTTTTTT.

The rearrangement links TRBV3-1 (or the pseudogene TRBV3-2) to TRBJ2-3; no definite D call. The CDR3 consists of 14 residues. Germline CDR1 and CDR2: LGHDT and YNNKEL (reference sequence). Trimming cost V 3 bases and J 4 bases, with 11 bases left between them. DNA of the CDR3: TGTGCCAGCAGCCATGTCGGCAGCCCAGATACGCAGTATTTT. It is translated as CASSHVGSPDTQYF.

The chain's CDR3 is CSAQLAGGLETQYF. The CDR3 DNA follows: TGCAGCGCACAACTAGCGGGGGGTTTAGAGACCCAGTACTTC. This rearrangement joins TRBV29-1 to TRBJ2-5; TRBD2 agrees at 12 bases. Unmatched junction bases numbered 7, after V lost 7 bases and J lost 4 bases. CDR1 SQVTM and CDR2 ANQGSEA come from the germline V gene. CDR3 length: 14 residues.

This clone was seen a few times. The chain carries TRBV6-5 and TRBJ1-1, with TRBD1 as a possible D gene (5 bases). The germline V gene encodes CDR1 MNHEY and CDR2 SVGAGI. The CDR3 is 14 residues long. Trimming left V 4 bases short and J 1 base short, with 10 bases between. CDR3 in amino acids: CASSWGEGNTEAFF. The CDR3 bases are TGTGCCAGCAGTTGGGGGGAGGGGAACACTGAAGCTTTCTTT.

This clone was counted only a few times. This CDR3 is CAGEQGAGQPQHF. Here the CDR3 DNA reads TGCGCCGGGGAACAGGGGGCTGGTCAGCCCCAGCATTTT. The chain recombines TRBV10-1 with TRBJ1-5; 9 nucleotides align to TRBD1. Losses at the gene ends were 11 bases for V and 6 bases for J; bases not matched to a gene: 8. Germline CDR1 is WNHNN and CDR2 is SYGVQD (reference sequence). CDR3 length equals 13 residues.

This chain links TRBV5-1 with TRBJ1-1; D not certain. The CDR3 spans 12 residues. V was pared by 4 bases and J by 2 bases, with 6 bases between. Looked up from germline, CDR1 is SGHRS and CDR2 is YFSETQ. This CDR3 reads CASSPGNTEAFF. The CDR3 DNA follows: TGCGCCAGCAGCCCCGGAAACACTGAAGCTTTCTTT.

The chain employs TRBV7-6 and TRBJ1-1; tentatively, D is TRBD1 (5 bases). The CDR3 has 15 residues. Trimming took 3 bases from V and 8 from J, leaving 19 bases between them. The germline V gene encodes CDR1 SGHVS and CDR2 FNYEAQ. CDR3 DNA sequence: TGTGCCAGCAGCTTGAGGGGTGGGCAGACCACCGAAGCTTTCTTT. Its translation is CASSLRGGQTTEAFF.

V usage is TRBV23-1 and J usage is TRBJ2-7; perhaps TRBD2 as D (5 bases). TRBV23-1 is an ORF, and what it does is uncertain. The CDR3 is 16 amino acids. V was cut by 5 bases and J by 3 bases, with 20 bases left in between. CDR3 nucleotide sequence: TGCGCCAGCAGTAGCACAATTCTCGGACGGGACTACGAGCAGTACTTC. Its protein product is CASSSTILGRDYEQYF.

J is TRBJ2-3 and V is TRBV11-2; tentative D call: TRBD2 (5 bases). The CDR3 spans 16 residues. The germline V gene has CDR1 SGHAT and CDR2 FQNNGV. Trimming left V 4 bases short and J 6 bases short, with 20 bases between. In nucleotides, the CDR3 is TGTGCCAGCAGCTACGTCGGGTCCGGCATAGCGGATACGCAGTATTTT. Its translation is CASSYVGSGIADTQYF.

The chain joins TRBV2 to TRBJ1-5; a weak D match, TRBD1 (6 bases). This CDR3 contains 13 residues. The germline V gene has CDR1 SNHLY and CDR2 FYNNEI. The V gene lost 6 bases and the J gene lost 3 bases, with 9 bases spanning the gap. CDR3 nucleotide sequence: TGTGCCAGCAGAGGGACATTCAATCAGCCCCAGCATTTT. Amino acids: CASRGTFNQPQHF. The full variable domain, completed using reference TRBV2 and TRBJ1-5, is EPEVTQTPSHQVTQMGQEVILRCVPISNHLYFYWYRQILGQKVEFLVSFYNNEISEKSEIFDDQFSVERPDGSNFTLKIRSTKLEDSAMYFCASRGTFNQPQHFGDGTRLSIL.

The chain is built from TRBV24-1 and TRBJ1-1, with a possible D match to TRBD1 (5 bases). This CDR3 has 14 residues. In germline, CDR1 is KGHDR, CDR2 SFDVKD. Trimming cost V 5 bases and J 3 bases, with 12 bases left between them. The CDR3: CATSADGGDTEAFF. In nucleotides, the CDR3 is TGTGCCACCAGTGCAGATGGAGGGGACACTGAAGCTTTCTTT.

This sequence joins TRBV9 and TRBJ2-1; 9 positions agree with TRBD1. The CDR3 totals 16 residues. V gave up 2 bases and J gave up 16 bases; unmatched junction bases: 19. Germline values: CDR1 SGDLS, CDR2 YYNGEE. The CDR3 here is CASSVDPSGQGSPNFF. DNA of the CDR3: TGTGCCAGCAGCGTGGACCCCTCGGGACAGGGATCCCCCAACTTCTTC.

The chain uses TRBV28 and TRBJ1-5; D is possibly TRBD1 (5 bases). The CDR3 runs to 19 residues. Looked up from germline, CDR1 is MDHEN and CDR2 is SYDVKM. The V and J ends lost 6 bases and 0 bases respectively, with 24 bases between them. In DNA, the CDR3 is TGTGCCAGCAGGAAAACCAGGGCCCTGAACCTCTATAGCAATCAGCCCCAGCATTTT. It is translated as CASRKTRALNLYSNQPQHF.

The rearrangement uses TRBV28 and TRBJ1-4; 8 bases map to TRBD1. This CDR3 comprises 17 residues. The germline V gene encodes CDR1 MDHEN and CDR2 SYDVKM. V was clipped by 3 bases and J by 2 bases; unmatched bases: 8. As DNA, the CDR3 is TGTGCCAGCAGTTTCGACAGGGGAGCCTCGACTAATGAAAAACTGTTTTTT. This translates into CASSFDRGASTNEKLFF.

The gene calls are TRBV5-1 and TRBJ2-6; unclear D gene. The V end lost 2 bases, the J end lost 0 bases, and 6 bases lay between the germline ends. In germline, CDR1 is SGHRS, CDR2 YFSETQ. There are 15 residues in the CDR3. The CDR3 region has the DNA TGCGCCAGCAGCTTTACATACTCTGGGGCCAACGTCCTGACTTTC. Translating gives CASSFTYSGANVLTF. Supplemented by reference TRBV5-1 and TRBJ2-6, the full variable domain reads KAGVTQTPRYLIKTRGQQVTLSCSPISGHRSVSWYQQTPGQGLQFLFEYFSETQRNKGNFPGRFSGRQFSNSRSEMNVSTLELGDSALYLCASSFTYSGANVLTFGAGSRLTVL.

This clone was counted a single time. This sequence joins TRBV6-1 and TRBJ1-2; D gene uncertain. The CDR3 sequence is 13 residues long. The ends were cut back, 3 bases at V and 1 base at J, with 6 bases in the middle. Germline values: CDR1 MNHNS, CDR2 SASEGT. The chain's CDR3 is CASSDHNNYGYTF. CDR3 DNA sequence: TGTGCCAGCAGTGACCATAATAACTATGGCTACACCTTC.

The chain joins TRBV28 to TRBJ2-1, with 8 nucleotides matching TRBD1. The germline gives CDR1 MDHEN, CDR2 SYDVKM. This CDR3 has 15 residues. V was pared by 3 bases and J by 6 bases, with 7 bases of the junction left unmatched. CDR3 protein: CASSFGYRGVNEQFF. The CDR3 nucleotides are TGTGCCAGCAGTTTTGGGTACAGGGGGGTCAATGAGCAGTTCTTC.

A note on this clone: Other DNA sequences within the sample encode an identical CDR3. The rearrangement uses TRBV28 and TRBJ1-2; D is unclear. The CDR3 extends over 11 amino acids. Trimming stripped 3 bases from V and 2 bases from J, with 1 base between. Germline loops: CDR1 MDHEN, CDR2 SYDVKM. CDR3 protein: CASSLNYGYTF. The CDR3 nucleotides are TGTGCCAGCAGTTTGAACTATGGCTACACCTTC.

The rearrangement links TRBV29-1 to TRBJ2-7, with D perhaps assigned TRBD1 or TRBD2 (6 bases each). Germline V gene data show CDR1 as SQVTM and CDR2 as ANQGSEA. With 1 base removed from V and 4 bases from J, the gap between germline ends came to 14 bases. This CDR3 has 14 amino acids. In DNA form, the CDR3 reads TGCAGCGTTGAAGTGGGGCAGGGGAGGTACGAGCAGTACTTC. It translates to CSVEVGQGRYEQYF.

The count of this clone is one. V is TRBV6-5 and J is TRBJ2-4; 7 bases match TRBD1. With 6 bases clipped from V and 4 bases from J, the junction kept 9 bases outside the gene matches. This CDR3 is built from 15 residues. From germline, CDR1 is MNHEY and CDR2 SVGAGI. The CDR3 coding sequence is TGTGCCAGCAGAAATACAGGGGTCGGAAAAAACATTCAGTACTTC. It specifies CASRNTGVGKNIQYF.